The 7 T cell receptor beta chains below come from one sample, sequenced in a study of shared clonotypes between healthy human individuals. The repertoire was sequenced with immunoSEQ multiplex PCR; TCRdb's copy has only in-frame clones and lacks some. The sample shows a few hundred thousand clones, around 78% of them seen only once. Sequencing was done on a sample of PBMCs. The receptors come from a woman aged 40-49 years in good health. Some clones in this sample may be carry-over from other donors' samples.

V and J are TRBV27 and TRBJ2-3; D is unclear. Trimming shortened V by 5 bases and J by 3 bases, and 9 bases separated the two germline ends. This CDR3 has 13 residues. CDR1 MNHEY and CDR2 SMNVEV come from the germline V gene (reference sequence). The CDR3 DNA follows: TGTGCCAGCAGTCCCTTTGGGACAGATACGCAGTATTTT. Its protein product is CASSPFGTDTQYF.

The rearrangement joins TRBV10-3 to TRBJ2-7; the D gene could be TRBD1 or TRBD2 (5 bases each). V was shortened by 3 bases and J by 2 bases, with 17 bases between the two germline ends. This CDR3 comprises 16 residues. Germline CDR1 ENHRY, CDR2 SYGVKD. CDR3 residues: CAISDPRRDAPYEQYF. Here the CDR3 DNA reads TGTGCCATCAGTGATCCCCGACGGGACGCCCCCTACGAGCAGTACTTC.

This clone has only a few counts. CDR3 protein: CASSQAGQLNEKLFF. CDR3 DNA: TGTGCCAGCAGCCAAGCGGGACAGCTGAATGAAAAACTGTTTTTT. The J gene is TRBJ1-4, the V gene TRBV4-2; 7 nucleotides line up with TRBD1. V shed 1 base and J 5 bases; nucleotides not matched to a gene: 4. The CDR3 is 15 amino acids. Germline lookup yields CDR1 LGHNA and CDR2 YNFKEQ.

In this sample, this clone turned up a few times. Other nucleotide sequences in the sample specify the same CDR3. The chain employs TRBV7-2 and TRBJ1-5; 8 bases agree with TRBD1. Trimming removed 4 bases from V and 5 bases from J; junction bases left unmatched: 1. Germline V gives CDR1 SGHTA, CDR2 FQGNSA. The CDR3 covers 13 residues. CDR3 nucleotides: TGTGCCAGCAGCTCGGACAGGGATCAGCCCCAGCATTTT. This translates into CASSSDRDQPQHF.

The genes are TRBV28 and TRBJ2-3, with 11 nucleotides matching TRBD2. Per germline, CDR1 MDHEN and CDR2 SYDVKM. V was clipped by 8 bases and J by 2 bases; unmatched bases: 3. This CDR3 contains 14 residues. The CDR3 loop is CASGLAGLTDTQYF. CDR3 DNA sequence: TGTGCCAGCGGACTAGCGGGTCTCACAGATACGCAGTATTTT.

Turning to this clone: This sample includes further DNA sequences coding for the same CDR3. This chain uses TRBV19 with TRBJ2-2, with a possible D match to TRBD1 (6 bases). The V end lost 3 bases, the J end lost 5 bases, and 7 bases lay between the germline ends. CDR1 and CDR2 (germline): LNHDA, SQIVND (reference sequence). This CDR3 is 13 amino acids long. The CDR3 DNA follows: TGTGCCAGTAGTATTAGGGGGACCGGGGAGCTGTTTTTT. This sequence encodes CASSIRGTGELFF.

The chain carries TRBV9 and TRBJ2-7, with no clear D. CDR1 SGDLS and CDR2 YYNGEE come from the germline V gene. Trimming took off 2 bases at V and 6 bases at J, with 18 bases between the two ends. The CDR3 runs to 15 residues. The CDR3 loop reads CASSVSRIGSGEQYF. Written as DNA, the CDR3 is TGTGCCAGCAGCGTTTCAAGGATAGGGTCCGGCGAGCAGTACTTC.